The clone carrying this TCR beta chain came up a few times. Investigators sought sequencing depths of between 1 in 200,000 and 1 in 1 million T cells. Data came from immunoSEQ multiplex PCR; TCRdb stores just in-frame clones and leaves some out. The sample holds over 150,000 clones, roughly four fifths seen once. The data were obtained in a study of cytotoxic CD8 clonotypes in ibrutinib-treated CLL. The sample here was PBMCs, taken after 12 months of ibrutinib treatment. This TCR was sampled from a human donor with chronic lymphocytic leukemia.

CDR3 coding DNA: TGTGCCAGCAGCAAACTTGCGACAGGGGGACCCCAAATTCATTCACCCCTCCACTTT. Translating it yields CASSKLATGGPQIHSPLHF. The V gene is TRBV21-1, the J gene TRBJ1-6; the D call TRBD1 from the table was never checked on the DNA. TRBV21-1 constitutes a pseudogene. CDR3 length equals 19 residues.